This T cell receptor (beta chain) was captured in a study of blood T cell repertoires in COVID-19. Across the study: Researchers got acute and convalescent COVID-19 samples from the United States, Italy and Spain.

TCRdb's copy holds only in-frame clones and misses some; the assay was immunoSEQ multiplex PCR. The sample contains around 340,000 clones, roughly 85% of which appear only once. V lost 0 bases to trimming and J lost 1 base, with 12 bases between them. The CDR3 is 16 amino acids. Germline V lookup: CDR1 LGHNA, CDR2 YNFKEQ. This clone was picked up many times. Sequencing input: PBMCs or T cells enriched from blood (not recorded which). This chain links TRBV4-2 with TRBJ2-5; the D gene is possibly TRBD1 (5 bases). The origin of this receptor is a woman aged 35 to 49 with acute COVID-19. CDR3 nucleotide sequence: TGTGCCAGCAGCCAAGAAATGGGGCAGTCCCAAGAGACCCAGTACTTC. Amino acids: CASSQEMGQSQETQYF.